Below are 8 T cell receptor beta chains sequenced from a single sample in a study of blood T cell repertoires in COVID-19 (TCRdb year 2020). Library preparation was by the immunoSEQ multiplex PCR assay. In its TCRdb copy, this immuneACCESS table keeps in-frame sequences only and misses some clones. Where compared with another copy, unresolved V genes explain less than half of these, and the others have no known cause. In all, the sample holds hundreds of thousands of clones, and roughly 91% of those were seen once. The ten largest account for 0.95% to 1% of the sample. The sequencing sample was made of peripheral blood. These receptors all come from a woman aged 35 to 49 who had recovered from COVID-19.

The chain is built from TRBV5-1 and TRBJ2-7; no firm D call. Germline values: CDR1 SGHRS, CDR2 YFSETQ. Deletions cut 1 base from V and 7 bases from J, with 6 bases between. The CDR3 is made up of 11 amino acids. CDR3 region: CASSLSGEQYF. The DNA for the CDR3 is TGCGCCAGCAGCTTGTCGGGTGAGCAGTACTTC.

In this sample, this clone turned up once. The chain has TRBV4-2 and TRBJ2-1, with TRBD2 matching over 10 bases. CDR1 and CDR2 from the germline V gene are LGHNA and YNFKEQ. V shed 0 bases and J 10 bases; nucleotides not matched to a gene: 15. The CDR3 is 18 amino acids. CDR3 protein: CASSQDPPASGRAREQFF. CDR3 nucleotide sequence: TGTGCCAGCAGCCAAGATCCGCCGGCCAGCGGGAGGGCCAGGGAGCAGTTCTTC.

The CDR3 DNA reads as TGTGCCAGCAGCCCGCGGGAGGGGTGGTACGAGCAGTACTTC. It specifies CASSPREGWYEQYF. The chain uses TRBV9 and TRBJ2-7; 9 bases map to TRBD2. CDR1 is SGDLS, CDR2 YYNGEE, per germline. The V and J ends lost 4 bases and 4 bases, in that order; junction bases with no gene match: 6. The CDR3 spans 14 residues. The full variable domain, with the rest looked up from reference TRBV9 and TRBJ2-7, is DSGVTQTPKHLITATGQRVTLRCSPRSGDLSVYWYQQSLDQGLQFLIQYYNGEERAKGNILERFSAQQFPDLHSELNLSSLELGDSALYFCASSPREGWYEQYFGPGTRLTVT.

The rearrangement joins TRBV3-1 (or the pseudogene TRBV3-2) to TRBJ2-3; TRBD2 aligns across 8 bases. Germline V gene sequence: CDR1 LGHDT, CDR2 YNNKEL (reference sequence). The CDR3 loop spans 14 amino acids. The junction had 9 bases not matched to a gene; V was cut back by 5 bases and J by 8 bases. CDR3 sequence: CASSERETWGTQYF. The DNA for the CDR3 is TGTGCCAGCAGCGAGCGGGAGACGTGGGGTACGCAGTATTTT.

The rearrangement links TRBV27 to TRBJ1-2; 8 nucleotides match TRBD1. Germline V lookup: CDR1 MNHEY, CDR2 SMNVEV (reference sequence). The CDR3 is 13 residues long. Trimming took 6 bases from V and 8 from J; bases not matched to a gene: 8. This CDR3 is CASSRVDRDGYTF. The DNA for the CDR3 is TGTGCCAGCAGCCGGGTGGACAGGGACGGCTACACCTTC.

The V gene is TRBV13, the J gene TRBJ2-3, with TRBD1 matching over 12 bases. The CDR3 is made up of 16 amino acids. Per the germline V gene, CDR1 is PRHDT and CDR2 is FYEKMQ (reference sequence). J gave up 6 bases and V 2 bases, and 6 bases lay outside the gene matches. CDR3 in DNA: TGTGCCAGCAGCTTATTTGGGACAGGGGGCGCGGATACGCAGTATTTT. It encodes CASSLFGTGGADTQYF.

The gene calls are TRBV6-5 and TRBJ2-7, with 8 bases matching TRBD1. The CDR3 runs 15 residues. Looked up from germline, CDR1 is MNHEY and CDR2 is SVGAGI. Unmatched junction bases numbered 9, after V lost 8 bases and J lost 0 bases. The CDR3 DNA reads TGTGCCAGCCATCCTACGGACAGGGACTCCTACGAGCAGTACTTC. It translates to CASHPTDRDSYEQYF.

The chain combines TRBV29-1 with TRBJ1-2; unclear D gene. CDR1 SQVTM and CDR2 ANQGSEA come from the germline V gene. The CDR3 extends over 13 amino acids. V was cut by 7 bases and J by 1 base, with 13 bases left in between. The DNA for the CDR3 is TGCAGCGCAAGGGAGGCCAATAACTATGGCTACACCTTC. Protein sequence: CSAREANNYGYTF.